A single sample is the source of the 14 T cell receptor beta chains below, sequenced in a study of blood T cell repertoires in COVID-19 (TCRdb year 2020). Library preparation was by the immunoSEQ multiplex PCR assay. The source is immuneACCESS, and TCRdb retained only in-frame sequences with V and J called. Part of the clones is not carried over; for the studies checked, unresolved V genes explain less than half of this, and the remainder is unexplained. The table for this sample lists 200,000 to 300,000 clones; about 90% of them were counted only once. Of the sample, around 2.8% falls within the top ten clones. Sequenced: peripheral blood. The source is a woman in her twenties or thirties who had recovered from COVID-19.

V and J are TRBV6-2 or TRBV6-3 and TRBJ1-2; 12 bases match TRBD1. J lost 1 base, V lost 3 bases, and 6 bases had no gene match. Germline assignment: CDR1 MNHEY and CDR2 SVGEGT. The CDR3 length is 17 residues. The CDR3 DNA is TGTGCCAGCAGTTATACGGGACAGGGGGCGTTTAACTATGGCTACACCTTC. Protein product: CASSYTGQGAFNYGYTF.

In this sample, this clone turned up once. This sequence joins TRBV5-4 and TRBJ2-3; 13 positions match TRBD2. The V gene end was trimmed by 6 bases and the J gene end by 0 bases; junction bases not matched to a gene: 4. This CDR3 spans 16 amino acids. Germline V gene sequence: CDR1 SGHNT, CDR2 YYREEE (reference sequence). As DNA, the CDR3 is TGTGCCAGCACCGGGGGACTAGCGGGAAGCACAGATACGCAGTATTTT. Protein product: CASTGGLAGSTDTQYF.

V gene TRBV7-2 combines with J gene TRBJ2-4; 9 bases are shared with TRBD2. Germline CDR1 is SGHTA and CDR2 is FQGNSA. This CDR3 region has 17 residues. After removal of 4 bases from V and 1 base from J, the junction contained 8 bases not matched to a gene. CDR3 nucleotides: TGTGCCAGCAGCTCCGGGGGACTAGCATTGGCCAAAAACATTCAGTACTTC. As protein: CASSSGGLALAKNIQYF.

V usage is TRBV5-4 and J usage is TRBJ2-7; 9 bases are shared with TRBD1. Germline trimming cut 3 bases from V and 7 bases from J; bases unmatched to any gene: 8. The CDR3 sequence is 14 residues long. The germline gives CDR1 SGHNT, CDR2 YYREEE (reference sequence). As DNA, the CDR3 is TGTGCCAGCAGCTCCGGGGACAGGGTGCGAGAGCAGTACTTC. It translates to CASSSGDRVREQYF.

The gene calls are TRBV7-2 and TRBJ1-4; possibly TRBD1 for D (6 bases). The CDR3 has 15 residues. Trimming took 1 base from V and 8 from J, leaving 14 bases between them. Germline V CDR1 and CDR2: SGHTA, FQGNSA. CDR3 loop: CASSLETGSREKLFF. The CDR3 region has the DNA TGTGCCAGCAGCTTAGAAACAGGGTCTAGGGAAAAACTGTTTTTT.

The DNA of the CDR3 is TGTGCCAGCCTGGACAGGACCACGCGGCGTGGCTACACCTTC. The encoded protein is CASLDRTTRRGYTF. The chain couples TRBV2 to TRBJ1-2; 7 bases are shared with TRBD1. The CDR3 loop spans 14 amino acids. Germline trimming cut 8 bases from V and 7 bases from J; bases unmatched to any gene: 13. The V gene's germline CDR1 is SNHLY and CDR2 FYNNEI.

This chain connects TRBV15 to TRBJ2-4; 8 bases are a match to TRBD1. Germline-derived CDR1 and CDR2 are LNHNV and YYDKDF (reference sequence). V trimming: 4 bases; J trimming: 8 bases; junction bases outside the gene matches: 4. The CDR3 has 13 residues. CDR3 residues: CATSTKTGDIQYF. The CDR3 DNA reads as TGTGCCACCAGCACGAAGACAGGGGACATTCAGTACTTC.

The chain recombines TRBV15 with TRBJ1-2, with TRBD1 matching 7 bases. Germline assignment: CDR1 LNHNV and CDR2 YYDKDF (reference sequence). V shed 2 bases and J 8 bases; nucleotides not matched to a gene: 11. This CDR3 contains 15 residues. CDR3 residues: CATSRLKGGEGGYTF. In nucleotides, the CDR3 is TGTGCCACCAGCAGACTTAAAGGGGGCGAAGGGGGCTACACCTTC. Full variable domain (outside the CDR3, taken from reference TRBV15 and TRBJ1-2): DAMVIQNPRYQVTQFGKPVTLSCSQTLNHNVMYWYQQKSSQAPKLLFHYYDKDFNNEADTPDNFQSRRPNTSFCFLDIRSPGLGDTAMYLCATSRLKGGEGGYTFGSGTRLTVV.

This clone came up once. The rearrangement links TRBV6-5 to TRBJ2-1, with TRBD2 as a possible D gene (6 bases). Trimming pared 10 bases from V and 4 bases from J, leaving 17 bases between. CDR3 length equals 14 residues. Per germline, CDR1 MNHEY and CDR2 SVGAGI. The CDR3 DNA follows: TGTGCCATCCTCCCTAGCGTAAATTACAATGAGCAGTTCTTC. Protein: CAILPSVNYNEQFF.

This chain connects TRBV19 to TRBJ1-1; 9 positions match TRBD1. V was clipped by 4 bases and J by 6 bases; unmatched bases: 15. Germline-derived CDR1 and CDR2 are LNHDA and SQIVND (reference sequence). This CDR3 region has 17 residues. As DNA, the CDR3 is TGTGCCAGTAGTAACCTCTCTTGGTGGGACAGGGTTCCTGAAGCTTTCTTT. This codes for CASSNLSWWDRVPEAFF. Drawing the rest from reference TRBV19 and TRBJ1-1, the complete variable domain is DGGITQSPKYLFRKEGQNVTLSCEQNLNHDAMYWYRQDPGQGLRLIYYSQIVNDFQKGDIAEGYSVSREKKESFPLTVTSAQKNPTAFYLCASSNLSWWDRVPEAFFGQGTRLTVV.

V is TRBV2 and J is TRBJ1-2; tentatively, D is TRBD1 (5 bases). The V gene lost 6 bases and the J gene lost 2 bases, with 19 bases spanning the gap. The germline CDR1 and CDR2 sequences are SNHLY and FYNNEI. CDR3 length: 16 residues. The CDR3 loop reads CASSSPASTANYGYTF. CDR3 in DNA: TGTGCCAGCAGCTCCCCTGCCTCGACAGCCAACTATGGCTACACCTTC.

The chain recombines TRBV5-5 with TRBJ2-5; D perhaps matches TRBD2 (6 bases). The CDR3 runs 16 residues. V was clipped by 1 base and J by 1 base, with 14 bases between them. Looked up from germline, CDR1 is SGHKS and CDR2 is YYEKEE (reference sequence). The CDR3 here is CASSLSAGSLQETQYF. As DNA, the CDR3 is TGTGCCAGCAGCTTGTCTGCGGGGAGCCTCCAAGAGACCCAGTACTTC.

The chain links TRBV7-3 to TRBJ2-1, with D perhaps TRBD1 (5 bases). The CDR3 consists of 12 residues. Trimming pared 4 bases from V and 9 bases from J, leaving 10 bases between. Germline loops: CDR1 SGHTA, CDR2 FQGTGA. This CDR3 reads CASSSRVGEQFF. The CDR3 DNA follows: TGTGCCAGCAGCTCCAGGGTGGGTGAGCAGTTCTTC.

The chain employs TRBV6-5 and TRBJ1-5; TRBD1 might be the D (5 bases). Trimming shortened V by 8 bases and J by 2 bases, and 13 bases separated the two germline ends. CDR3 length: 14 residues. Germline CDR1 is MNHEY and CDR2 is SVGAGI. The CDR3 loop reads CASGGVDGNQPQHF. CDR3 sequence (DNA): TGTGCCAGCGGAGGGGTTGATGGCAATCAGCCCCAGCATTTT.